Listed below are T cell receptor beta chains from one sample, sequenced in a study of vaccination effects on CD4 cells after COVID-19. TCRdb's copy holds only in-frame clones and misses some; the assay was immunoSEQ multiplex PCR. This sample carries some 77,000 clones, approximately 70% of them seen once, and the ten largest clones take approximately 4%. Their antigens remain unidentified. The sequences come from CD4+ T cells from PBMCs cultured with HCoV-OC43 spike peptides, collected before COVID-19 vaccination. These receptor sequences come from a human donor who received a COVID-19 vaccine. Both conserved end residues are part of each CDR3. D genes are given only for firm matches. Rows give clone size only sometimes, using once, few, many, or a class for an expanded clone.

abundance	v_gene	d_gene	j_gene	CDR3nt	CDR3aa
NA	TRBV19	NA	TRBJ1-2	TGTGCCAGTCGGAGATCCTCTAACTATGGCTACACCTTC	CASRRSSNYGYTF
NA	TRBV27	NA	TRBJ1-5	TGTGCCAGCAGTGTCGATAATAGCAATCAGCCCCAGCATTTT	CASSVDNSNQPQHF
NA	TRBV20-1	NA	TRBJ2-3	TGCAGTGCTAGTATCGGGGCCCCAGATACGCAGTATTTT	CSASIGAPDTQYF
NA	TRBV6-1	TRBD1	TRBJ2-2	TGTGCCAGCAGTGAACAGGGGGCAGCTAACACCGGGGAGCTGTTTTTT	CASSEQGAANTGELFF
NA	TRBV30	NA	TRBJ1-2	TGTGCCTGGACCCGGGAGTTCTCTAACTATGGCTACACCTTC	CAWTREFSNYGYTF
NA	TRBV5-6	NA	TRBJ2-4	TGTGCCAGCAGCTCGGGCCGACATGAGAGGGCCAAAAACATTCAGTACTTC	CASSSGRHERAKNIQYF
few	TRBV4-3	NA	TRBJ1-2	TGCGCCAGCAGCCAAGACCGGGGAAACTATGGCTACACCTTC	CASSQDRGNYGYTF
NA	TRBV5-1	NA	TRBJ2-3	TGCGCCAGCAGCCCCGTCCCTATCACAGATACGCAGTATTTT	CASSPVPITDTQYF
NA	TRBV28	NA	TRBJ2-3	TGTGCCAGCAGCTCACCCCCCACAGATACGCAGTATTTT	CASSSPPTDTQYF
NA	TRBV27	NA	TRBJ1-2	TGTGCCAGCAGTGGGGGGCGTCGGGATTATGGCTACACCTTC	CASSGGRRDYGYTF
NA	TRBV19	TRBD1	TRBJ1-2	TGTGCCAGTCGTCCCGGGACAGGGGCGGACTATGGCTACACCTTC	CASRPGTGADYGYTF
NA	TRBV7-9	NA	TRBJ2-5	TGTGCCAGCAGCTCAAGGGAGAAAGAGACCCAGTACTTC	CASSSREKETQYF
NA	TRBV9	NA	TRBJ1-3	TGTGCCAGCAGCGTAGGGGACATTCCTGGAAACACCATATATTTT	CASSVGDIPGNTIYF
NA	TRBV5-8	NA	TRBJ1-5	TGTGCCAGCAGCTTGGTCGGATACTATAGCAATCAGCCCCAGCATTTT	CASSLVGYYSNQPQHF
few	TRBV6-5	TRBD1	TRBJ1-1	TGTGCCAGCAGTCTCACAGGGGGCAGCGCTGAAGCTTTCTTT	CASSLTGGSAEAFF
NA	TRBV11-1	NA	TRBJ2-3	TGTGCCAGCAGCGCACCCCAGGGAAAGTGGACAGATACGCAGTATTTT	CASSAPQGKWTDTQYF
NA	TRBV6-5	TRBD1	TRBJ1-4	TGTGCCAGCAGTTACGGCAGGGGGCGGGAAAAACTGTTTTTT	CASSYGRGREKLFF
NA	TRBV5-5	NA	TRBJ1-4	TGTGCCAGCAGCTTGAACAGGGATGTAAAACTGTTTTTT	CASSLNRDVKLFF
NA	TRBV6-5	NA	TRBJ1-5	TGTGCCAGCAGCCCCCTTGGGGGCAATCAGCCCCAGCATTTT	CASSPLGGNQPQHF
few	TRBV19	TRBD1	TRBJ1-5	TGTGCCAGTAGGGCCGGACAGGCGGGGAATCAGCCCCAGCATTTT	CASRAGQAGNQPQHF
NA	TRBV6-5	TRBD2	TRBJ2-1	TGTGCCAGCCGACTAGCGGGGGGGCCTTGGGAGCAGTTCTTC	CASRLAGGPWEQFF
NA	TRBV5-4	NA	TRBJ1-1	TGTGCCAGCAGCTCCCGGGACACTGCCGAATGGGCTTTCTTT	CASSSRDTAEWAFF
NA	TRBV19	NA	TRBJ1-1	TGTGCCAGTACCCCTCAGCTCCCGGGGACTGAAGCTTTCTTT	CASTPQLPGTEAFF
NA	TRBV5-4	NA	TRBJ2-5	TGTGCCAGCAGCTCAGCAGGGTCCTTGGAGACCCAGTACTTC	CASSSAGSLETQYF
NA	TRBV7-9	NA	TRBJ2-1	TGTGCCAGCAGCCATCGATCCGCCACGAATGAGCAGTTCTTC	CASSHRSATNEQFF
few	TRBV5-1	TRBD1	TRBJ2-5	TGCGCCAGCAGCTCAGGGACAGGTTGGGTGACCCAGTACTTC	CASSSGTGWVTQYF
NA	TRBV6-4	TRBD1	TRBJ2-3	TGTGCCAGCAGTACACAGGGGGCAGGAGATACGCAGTATTTT	CASSTQGAGDTQYF
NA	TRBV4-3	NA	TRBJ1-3	TGCGCCAGCAGCCGAGATCCTTCGGGTTTGGATGGAAACACCATATATTTT	CASSRDPSGLDGNTIYF
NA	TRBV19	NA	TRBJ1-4	TGTGCCAGTAGCTCTCGGGGACGGGGCGAAAAACTGTTTTTT	CASSSRGRGEKLFF
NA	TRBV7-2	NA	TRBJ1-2	TGTGCCAGCAGCTCATACAGGGAGCGATATGGCTACACCTTC	CASSSYRERYGYTF
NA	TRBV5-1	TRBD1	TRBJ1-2	TGCGCCAGCAGCTACGACATGAGACAGGGAATGGGGGGCTACACCTTC	CASSYDMRQGMGGYTF
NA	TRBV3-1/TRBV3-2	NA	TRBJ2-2	TGTGCCAGCAGCCGGGGAACAGGGAGCACCGGGGAGCTGTTTTTT	CASSRGTGSTGELFF
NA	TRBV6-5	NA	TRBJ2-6	TGTGCAATCGGCGGCCGCTCTGGGGCCAACGTCCTGACTTTC	CAIGGRSGANVLTF
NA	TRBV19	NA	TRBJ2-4	TGTGCCAGTAGTATCCTCGGGGCCTTAGCCAAAAACATTCAGTACTTC	CASSILGALAKNIQYF
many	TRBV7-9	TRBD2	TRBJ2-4	TGTGCCAGCAGCTACAGCGGGGGGGCCAGGAACATTCAGTACTTC	CASSYSGGARNIQYF
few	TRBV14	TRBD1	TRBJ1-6	TGTGCCAGCAGATCACGTTTGAGGGAACAGGGGTACAATTCACCCCTCCACTTT	CASRSRLREQGYNSPLHF
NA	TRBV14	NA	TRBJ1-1	TGTGCCAGCAGCCAAGATTGGGTGGGGGATCCCACTGAAGCTTTCTTT	CASSQDWVGDPTEAFF